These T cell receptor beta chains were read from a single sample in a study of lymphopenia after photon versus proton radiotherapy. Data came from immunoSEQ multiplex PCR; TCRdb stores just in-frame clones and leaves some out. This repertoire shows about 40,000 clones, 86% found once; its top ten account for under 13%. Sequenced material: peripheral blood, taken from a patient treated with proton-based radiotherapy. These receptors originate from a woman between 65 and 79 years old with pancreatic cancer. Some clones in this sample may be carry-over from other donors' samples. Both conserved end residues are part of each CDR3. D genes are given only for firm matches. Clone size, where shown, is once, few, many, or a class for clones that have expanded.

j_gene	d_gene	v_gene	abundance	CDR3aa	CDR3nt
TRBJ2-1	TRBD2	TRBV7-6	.	CASSPQGLAGTSEQFF	TGTGCCAGCAGCCCCCAGGGACTAGCGGGTACCAGTGAGCAGTTCTTC
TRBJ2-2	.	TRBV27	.	CASSLQGYLNTGELFF	TGTGCCAGCAGTTTACAGGGGTATTTGAACACCGGGGAGCTGTTTTTT
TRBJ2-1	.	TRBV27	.	CASSFPGDRNEQFF	TGTGCCAGCAGTTTTCCGGGCGACCGGAATGAGCAGTTCTTC
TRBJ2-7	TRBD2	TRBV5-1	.	CASSLGLAGRTRYEQYF	TGCGCCAGCAGCTTGGGGCTAGCGGGCCGAACCCGCTACGAGCAGTACTTC
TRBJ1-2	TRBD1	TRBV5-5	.	CASSLAPPGTGHGYTF	TGTGCCAGCAGCTTGGCCCCGCCTGGGACAGGACATGGCTACACCTTC
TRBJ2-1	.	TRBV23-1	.	CASSPTRPYNEQFF	TGCGCCAGCAGTCCAACAAGACCCTACAATGAGCAGTTCTTC
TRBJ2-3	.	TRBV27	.	CASMRRLAGATDTQYF	TGTGCCAGCATGCGACGGTTGGCAGGGGCCACAGATACGCAGTATTTT
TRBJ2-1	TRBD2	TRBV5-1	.	CASSAGTSGWNEQFF	TGCGCCAGCAGCGCTGGGACTAGCGGGTGGAATGAGCAGTTCTTC
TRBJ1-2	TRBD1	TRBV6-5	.	CASSFTGTGEGYTF	TGTGCCAGCAGCTTTACCGGGACAGGGGAAGGCTACACCTTC
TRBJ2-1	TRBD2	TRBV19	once	CASSRSSGRSYNEQFF	TGTGCCAGTAGTCGTTCAAGCGGGAGATCCTACAATGAGCAGTTCTTC
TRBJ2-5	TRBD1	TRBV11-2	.	CASSFTGGGETQYF	TGTGCCAGCAGCTTTACAGGGGGCGGAGAGACCCAGTACTTC
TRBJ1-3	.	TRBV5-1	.	CASSFISGNTIYF	TGCGCCAGCAGCTTTATCTCTGGAAACACCATATATTTT
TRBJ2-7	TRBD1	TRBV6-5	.	CASSIQGQGYEQYF	TGTGCCAGCAGCATACAGGGACAGGGCTACGAGCAGTACTTC
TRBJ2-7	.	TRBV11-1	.	CASSLGLGQYYEQYF	TGTGCCAGCAGCCTCGGACTCGGACAGTACTACGAGCAGTACTTC